A selection of T cell receptor beta chains follows, all from one sample in a study of OX40 agonist ivuxolimab in advanced cancers. Some clones are missing from TCRdb's copy, which holds only in-frame ones; the method was immunoSEQ multiplex PCR. The repertoire holds just over 45,000 clones, with about 94% as singletons. Specimen: CD4+ or CD8+ T cells sorted from blood, collected in a trial of the OX40 agonist ivuxolimab. The receptors here all came from an adult with an advanced solid tumor such as melanoma, head and neck, liver or kidney cancer. The CDR3 runs from the conserved cysteine through the conserved F or W. D genes are given only for firm matches. Size is omitted from some rows. Given values are once, few, many or a class for expanded clones.

j_call clone_size v_call d_call cdr3_nt cdr3_aa
TRBJ2-7 . TRBV7-9 TRBD1 TGTGCCAGCAGCTTATTTAAGGGGGCCCGCTCCTACGAGCAGTACTTC CASSLFKGARSYEQYF
TRBJ2-2 few TRBV11-3 . TGTGCCAGCAGCTTAGGTTTGTCCACAGGCCGGTTTTTT CASSLGLSTGRFF
TRBJ1-2 . TRBV15 TRBD1 TGTGCCACCAGCGACGACAGGGGTGGCTACACCTTC CATSDDRGGYTF
TRBJ1-1 . TRBV19 TRBD1 TGTGCCAGTAGTTCTCGGACAGGTAACACTGAAGCTTTCTTT CASSSRTGNTEAFF
TRBJ2-7 . TRBV11-2 TRBD1 TGTGCCAGCAGCACTAGAGACAGGGTACGGGAGCAGTACTTC CASSTRDRVREQYF
TRBJ2-1 . TRBV4-1 . TGCGCCAGCAGCCAAGGCTACAATGAGCAGTTCTTC CASSQGYNEQFF
TRBJ2-5 . TRBV6-4 . TGTGCCAGCAGTGAAAATTTGCGAGAGACCCAGTACTTC CASSENLRETQYF
TRBJ2-2 . TRBV27 TRBD1 TGTGCCAGCAGTTTTAGGGGCAGGGGGAGTTACACCGGGGAGCTGTTTTTT CASSFRGRGSYTGELFF
TRBJ2-7 . TRBV28 . TGTGCCAGCAGTTTTCCTCGAGATCAGGGTACCCGTTACGAGCAGTACTTC CASSFPRDQGTRYEQYF
TRBJ2-5 once TRBV28 TRBD1 TGTGCCAGCAGTCCCGGGACAGGACAAGAGACCCAGTACTTC CASSPGTGQETQYF
TRBJ2-7 . TRBV5-1 TRBD1 TGCGCCAGCAGCTCTGCCCAGGGGGCGCTTTCTGGTTCGGAGCAGTACTTC CASSSAQGALSGSEQYF
TRBJ1-1 . TRBV6-1 TRBD1 TGTGCCAGCAACGACAGGGGGCCTGAAGCTTTCTTT CASNDRGPEAFF
TRBJ2-7 once TRBV27 TRBD2 TGTGCCAGCAGTCCGGGACTAGCGGTCTACGAGCAGTACTTC CASSPGLAVYEQYF
TRBJ2-4 . TRBV18 TRBD2 TGTGCCAGCTCCCCGGGGAGGGACCCCAAAAACATTCAGTACTTC CASSPGRDPKNIQYF
TRBJ2-7 . TRBV6-5 TRBD2 TGTGCCAGCAGTCAGGGACTAGCGGCGTACGAGCAGTACTTC CASSQGLAAYEQYF
TRBJ1-1 . TRBV27 . TGTGCCAGCAGTTTATCAGGGGGCACTGAAGCTTTCTTT CASSLSGGTEAFF
TRBJ2-7 few TRBV25-1 TRBD1 TGTGCCAGCATACAGGGGGTCGAGCAGTACTTC CASIQGVEQYF
TRBJ2-5 . TRBV13 . TGTGCCAGCAGCCCGCATGGAGGGGGCTACCAAGAGACCCAGTACTTC CASSPHGGGYQETQYF
TRBJ2-1 . TRBV28 TRBD2 TGTGCCAGCAGTTCCGGACTAGGCAGTATTGAGCAGTTCTTC CASSSGLGSIEQFF
TRBJ2-3 once TRBV9 TRBD2 TGTGCCAGCAGCCCTCCGGGACTACCGCTAGATACGCAGTATTTT CASSPPGLPLDTQYF
TRBJ2-7 . TRBV28 . TGTGCCAGCAGTTTACCCGCGGGGTACTCCTACGAGCAGTACTTC CASSLPAGYSYEQYF
TRBJ2-7 . TRBV30 TRBD1 TGTGCCGGCCACAGGGGGCGGTACGAGCAGTACTTC CAGHRGRYEQYF
TRBJ2-7 . TRBV7-9 . TGTGCCAGCAGCTTAGAAAACGAGATTTACGAGCAGTACTTC CASSLENEIYEQYF
TRBJ2-1 . TRBV21-1 . TGTGCCAGCAGCAAAGGCGCTTCAGAGAGCTCCTACAATGAGCAGTTCTTC CASSKGASESSYNEQFF
TRBJ1-2 . TRBV18 TRBD1 TGTGCCAGCTCACCCCCCGGGACAGGACCTTCTAACTATGGCTACACCTTC CASSPPGTGPSNYGYTF
TRBJ2-7 . TRBV11-1 TRBD1 TGTGCCAGCAACCCCCGGGACAGACCCTACGAGCAGTACTTC CASNPRDRPYEQYF